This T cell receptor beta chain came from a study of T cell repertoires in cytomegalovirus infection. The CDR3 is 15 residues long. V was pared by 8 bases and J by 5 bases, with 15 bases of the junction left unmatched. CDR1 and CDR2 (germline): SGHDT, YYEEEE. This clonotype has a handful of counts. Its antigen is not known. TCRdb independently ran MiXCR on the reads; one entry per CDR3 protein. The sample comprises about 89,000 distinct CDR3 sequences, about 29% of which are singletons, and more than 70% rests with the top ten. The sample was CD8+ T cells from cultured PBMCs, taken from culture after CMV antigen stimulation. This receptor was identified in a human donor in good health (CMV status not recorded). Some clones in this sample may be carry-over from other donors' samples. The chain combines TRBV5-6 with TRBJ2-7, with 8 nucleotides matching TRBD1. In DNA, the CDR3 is TGTGCCAGACGAGAACTGGGCAGGGGGCCTGACGAGCAGTACTTC. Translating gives CARRELGRGPDEQYF.